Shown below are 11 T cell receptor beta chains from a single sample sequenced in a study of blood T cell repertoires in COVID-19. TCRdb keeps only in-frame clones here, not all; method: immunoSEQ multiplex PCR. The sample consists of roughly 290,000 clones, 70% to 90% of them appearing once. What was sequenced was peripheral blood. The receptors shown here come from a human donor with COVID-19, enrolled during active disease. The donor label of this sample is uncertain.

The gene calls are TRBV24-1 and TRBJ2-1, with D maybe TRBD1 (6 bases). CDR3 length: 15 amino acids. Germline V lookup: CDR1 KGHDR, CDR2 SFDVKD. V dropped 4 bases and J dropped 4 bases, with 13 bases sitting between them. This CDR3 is CATSDRGTEYNEQFF. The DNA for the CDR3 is TGTGCCACCAGTGACAGGGGAACGGAGTACAATGAGCAGTTCTTC.

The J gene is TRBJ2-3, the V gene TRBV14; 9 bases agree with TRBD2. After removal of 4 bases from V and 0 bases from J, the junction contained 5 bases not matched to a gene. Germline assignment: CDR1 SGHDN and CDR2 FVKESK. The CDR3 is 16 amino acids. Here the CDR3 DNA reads TGTGCCAGCAGCCGGCGACTAGCGGCTAGCACAGATACGCAGTATTTT. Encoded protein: CASSRRLAASTDTQYF.

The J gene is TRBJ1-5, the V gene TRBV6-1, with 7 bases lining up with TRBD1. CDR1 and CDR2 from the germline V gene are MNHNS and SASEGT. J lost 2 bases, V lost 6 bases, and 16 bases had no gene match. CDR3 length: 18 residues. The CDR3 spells CASRENRGAPPGNQPQHF. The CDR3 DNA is TGTGCCAGCAGGGAAAACAGGGGAGCCCCCCCCGGCAATCAGCCCCAGCATTTT.

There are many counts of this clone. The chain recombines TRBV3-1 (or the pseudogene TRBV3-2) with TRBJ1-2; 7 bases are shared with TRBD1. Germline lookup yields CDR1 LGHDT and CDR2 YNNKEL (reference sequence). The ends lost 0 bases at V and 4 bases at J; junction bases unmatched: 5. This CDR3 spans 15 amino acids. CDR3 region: CASSQDGRGRYGYTF. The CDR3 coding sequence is TGTGCCAGCAGCCAAGATGGTAGGGGGCGCTATGGCTACACCTTC.

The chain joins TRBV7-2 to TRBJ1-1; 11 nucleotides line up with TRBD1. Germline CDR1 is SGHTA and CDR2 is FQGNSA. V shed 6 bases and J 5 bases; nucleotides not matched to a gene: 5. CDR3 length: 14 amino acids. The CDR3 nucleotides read TGTGCCAGCAGTGCCGGGACAGGGGGAACTGAAGCTTTCTTT. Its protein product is CASSAGTGGTEAFF. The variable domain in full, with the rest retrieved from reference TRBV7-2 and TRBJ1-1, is GAGVSQSPSNKVTEKGKDVELRCDPISGHTALYWYRQSLGQGLEFLIYFQGNSAPDKSGLPSDRFSAERTGGSVSTLTIQRTQQEDSAVYLCASSAGTGGTEAFFGQGTRLTVV.

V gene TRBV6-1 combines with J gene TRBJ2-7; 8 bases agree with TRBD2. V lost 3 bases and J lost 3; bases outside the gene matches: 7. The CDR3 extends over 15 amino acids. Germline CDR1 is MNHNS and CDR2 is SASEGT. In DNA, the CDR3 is TGTGCCAGCAGTGAGGCCTCTACTAGCGGCTACGAGCAGTACTTC. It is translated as CASSEASTSGYEQYF.

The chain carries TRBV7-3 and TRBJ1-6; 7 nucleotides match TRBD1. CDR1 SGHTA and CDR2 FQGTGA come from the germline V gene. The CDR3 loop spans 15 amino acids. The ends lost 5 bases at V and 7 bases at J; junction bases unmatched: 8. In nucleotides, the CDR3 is TGTGCCAGCAGCCAAGGACAGGTTGGGAATTCACCCCTCCACTTT. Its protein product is CASSQGQVGNSPLHF.

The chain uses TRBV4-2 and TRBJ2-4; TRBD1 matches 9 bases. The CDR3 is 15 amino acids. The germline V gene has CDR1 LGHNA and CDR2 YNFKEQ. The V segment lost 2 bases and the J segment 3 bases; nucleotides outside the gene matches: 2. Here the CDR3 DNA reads TGTGCCAGCAGCCAACCGACAGGGGGCAAAAACATTCAGTACTTC. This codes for CASSQPTGGKNIQYF.

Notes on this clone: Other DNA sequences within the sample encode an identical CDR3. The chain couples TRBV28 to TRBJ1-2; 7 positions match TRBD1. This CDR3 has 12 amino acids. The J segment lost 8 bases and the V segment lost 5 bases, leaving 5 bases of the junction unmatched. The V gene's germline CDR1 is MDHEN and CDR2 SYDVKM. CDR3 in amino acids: CASSRTGDGYTF. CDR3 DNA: TGTGCCAGCAGTAGGACAGGAGACGGCTACACCTTC.

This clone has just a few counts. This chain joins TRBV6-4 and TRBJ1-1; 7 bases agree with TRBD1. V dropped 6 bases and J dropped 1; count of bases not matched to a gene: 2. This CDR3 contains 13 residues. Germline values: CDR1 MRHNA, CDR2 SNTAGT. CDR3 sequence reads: CASSRDRNTEAFF. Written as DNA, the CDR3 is TGTGCCAGCAGCCGGGACAGGAACACTGAAGCTTTCTTT.

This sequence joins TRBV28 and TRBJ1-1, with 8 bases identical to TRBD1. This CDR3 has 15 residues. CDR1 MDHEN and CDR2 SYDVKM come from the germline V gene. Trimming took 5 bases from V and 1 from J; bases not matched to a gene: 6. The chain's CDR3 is CASSPQGAGNTEAFF. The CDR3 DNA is TGTGCCAGCAGTCCTCAGGGGGCGGGGAACACTGAAGCTTTCTTT.